This TCR beta chain was captured in a study of vaccination effects on CD4 cells after COVID-19. The overall study: Wells containing a few million PBMC each were cultured with roughly 10 IU/ml IL-2 and around 10 ug/ml peptides. General observations from the study: Missing from the study were early post-infection timepoints, and its convalescent patients were few. Vaccine- and infection-induced clones showed marked clonal contraction late following vaccination.

Following a 10-day culture, CD4+ T cells were purified. Fresh IL-2-containing medium replaced half the medium on days 3 and 7. CDR3 length: 17 residues. Trimming pared 3 bases from V and 1 base from J, leaving 16 bases between. Germline V lookup: CDR1 DFQATT, CDR2 SNEGSKA (reference sequence). Profiled with immunoSEQ multiplex PCR; TCRdb holds only in-frame clones, not every one. In the table there are tens of thousands of clones, about 65% of which are singletons. As concerns this clone: Its specificity is unknown.

The chain has TRBV20-1 and TRBJ2-6, with D perhaps matching TRBD2 (7 bases). This TCR was recovered from a human donor who received a COVID-19 vaccine. The sequences come from CD4+ T cells from PBMCs cultured without peptide, collected before COVID-19 vaccination. The CDR3 is CSASRGGFGSGANVLTF. As DNA, the CDR3 is TGCAGTGCTAGTAGGGGGGGCTTCGGGTCTGGGGCCAACGTCCTGACTTTC.